Listed here are 20 T cell receptor beta chains from one sample, sequenced in a study of CD8+ T cells in alopecia areata. Reverse transcribed after extraction, RNA yielded cDNA as the sequencing template. Using immunoSEQ multiplex PCR, the repertoire was profiled, and TCRdb retains in-frame clones only, with some absent. The table includes 100,000 to 120,000 clones, around 54% detected once. As for treatment: oral pan-JAK inhibitor, 5-10 mg twice daily. This specimen was CD4+ T cells sorted from blood, taken at week 24, from a patient treated with tofacitinib. The receptors were gathered from a human donor with alopecia areata.

This chain links TRBV7-2 with TRBJ1-2, with D perhaps matching TRBD1 (5 bases). The ends were cut back, 1 base at V and 6 bases at J, with 9 bases in the middle. From germline, CDR1 is SGHTA and CDR2 FQGNSA. The CDR3 loop spans 13 amino acids. The CDR3 DNA sequence: TGTGCCAGCAGCTTAGGGAGGGACCATGGCTACACCTTC. It translates to CASSLGRDHGYTF. The entire variable domain, with the rest obtained from reference TRBV7-2 and TRBJ1-2, is as follows: GAGVSQSPSNKVTEKGKDVELRCDPISGHTALYWYRQSLGQGLEFLIYFQGNSAPDKSGLPSDRFSAERTGGSVSTLTIQRTQQEDSAVYLCASSLGRDHGYTFGSGTRLTVV.

The gene calls are TRBV29-1 and TRBJ2-5; maybe TRBD2 (7 bases). Trimming pared 2 bases from V and 4 bases from J, leaving 14 bases between. The CDR3 length is 14 residues. Looked up from germline, CDR1 is SQVTM and CDR2 is ANQGSEA. The CDR3 DNA reads as TGCAGCGTTGAAACCGGGGGGCGGGGAGAGACCCAGTACTTC. As protein: CSVETGGRGETQYF.

This clone was counted many times. V and J are TRBV10-3 and TRBJ1-1; TRBD1 matches 8 bases. After removal of 2 bases from V and 3 bases from J, the junction contained 5 bases not matched to a gene. This CDR3 region has 15 residues. CDR1 is ENHRY, CDR2 SYGVKD, per germline. CDR3 residues: CAISEGRGQHTEAFF. As DNA, the CDR3 is TGTGCCATCAGTGAGGGCAGGGGGCAGCACACTGAAGCTTTCTTT.

The gene calls are TRBV29-1 and TRBJ1-6; no clear D gene. CDR1 and CDR2 from the germline V gene are SQVTM and ANQGSEA. The CDR3 consists of 13 residues. With 4 bases removed from V and 0 bases from J, the gap between germline ends came to 4 bases. DNA for the CDR3: TGCAGCGTTGGAAGCTCCTATAATTCACCCCTCCACTTT. It translates to CSVGSSYNSPLHF.

The sample holds one count of this clone. This chain links TRBV4-1 with TRBJ1-6; weak D call: TRBD1 (5 bases). Germline lookup yields CDR1 MGHRA and CDR2 YSYEKL. Trimming pared 2 bases from V and 0 bases from J, leaving 14 bases between. The CDR3 covers 18 residues. The CDR3 nucleotides read TGCGCCAGCAGCCAATTTGACAGTTCGAGCTCCTATAATTCACCCCTCCACTTT. This translates into CASSQFDSSSSYNSPLHF.

This clone was observed a handful of times. This sequence joins TRBV2 and TRBJ2-1, with D hard to call. Germline V CDR1 and CDR2: SNHLY, FYNNEI. The V end lost 7 bases, the J end lost 3 bases, and 4 bases lay between the germline ends. CDR3 size: 11 residues. The CDR3 bases are TGTGCCAGCAAAATCTACAATGAGCAGTTCTTC. This gives the protein CASKIYNEQFF. Based on the CDR3 plus reference TRBV2 and TRBJ2-1, the full variable domain is EPEVTQTPSHQVTQMGQEVILRCVPISNHLYFYWYRQILGQKVEFLVSFYNNEISEKSEIFDDQFSVERPDGSNFTLKIRSTKLEDSAMYFCASKIYNEQFFGPGTRLTVL.

The chain is built from TRBV4-2 and TRBJ1-2; D is unresolved. This CDR3 spans 13 amino acids. Germline V CDR1 and CDR2: LGHNA, YNFKEQ. The V end lost 0 bases, the J end lost 8 bases, and 10 bases lay between the germline ends. CDR3 in amino acids: CASSQDLGIGYTF. In nucleotides, the CDR3 is TGTGCCAGCAGCCAAGATTTGGGAATCGGCTACACCTTC.

A word on this clone: At one end, the junction sequence differs from germline, possibly due to a read error. The chain has TRBV30 and TRBJ1-6; TRBD1 might be the D (6 bases). Germline V CDR1 and CDR2: GTSNPN, SVGIG (reference sequence). The CDR3 totals 16 residues. The CDR3 spells CAWSLHPFRGNSPLHF. For the CDR3, the DNA is TGCGCCTGGAGTCTGCACCCTTTCAGGGGAAATTCACCCCTCCACTTT.

This clone was seen a few times. The rearrangement uses TRBV4-1 and TRBJ2-1, with a tentative D call TRBD1 (8 bases). The CDR3 runs 17 residues. Trimming shortened V by 3 bases and J by 4 bases, and 19 bases separated the two germline ends. Germline V gene lookup returns CDR1 MGHRA and CDR2 YSYEKL. The CDR3 loop is CASSHEEAGTGYNEQFF. CDR3 DNA sequence: TGCGCCAGCAGCCATGAAGAAGCGGGGACAGGATACAATGAGCAGTTCTTC.

On this clone itself: One end of the junction fails to match germline, which may point to a read error. The gene calls are TRBV28 and TRBJ2-3; D is uncertain. Germline V gene sequence: CDR1 MDHEN, CDR2 SYDVKM. This CDR3 spans 12 amino acids. DNA of the CDR3: TGTGCCAGCAGTTTAGGAGTGCAGGCTTGGAATTTT. This translates into CASSLGVQAWNF. Using reference TRBV28 and TRBJ2-3 for the parts outside the CDR3, the full variable domain is DVKVTQSSRYLVKRTGEKVFLECVQDMDHENMFWYRQDPGLGLRLIYFSYDVKMKEKGDIPEGYSVSREKKERFSLILESASTNQTSMYLCASSLGVQAWNFGPGTRLTVL.

The V and J genes are TRBV19 and TRBJ1-5; D ambiguous. Germline lookup yields CDR1 LNHDA and CDR2 SQIVND (reference sequence). V was pared by 7 bases and J by 6 bases, with 19 bases between. This CDR3 spans 15 amino acids. CDR3: CASNLGNEFGQPQHF. The CDR3 DNA is TGTGCCAGTAATTTAGGTAACGAGTTTGGTCAGCCCCAGCATTTT.

This chain uses TRBV5-5 with TRBJ2-3, with 13 bases lining up with TRBD2. Losses at the gene ends were 4 bases for V and 1 base for J; bases not matched to a gene: 3. From germline, CDR1 is SGHKS and CDR2 YYEKEE (reference sequence). The CDR3 has 16 residues. The CDR3 DNA follows: TGTGCCAGCAGCCACGGGACTAGCGGGGGCACAGATACGCAGTATTTT. Its protein product is CASSHGTSGGTDTQYF.

The J gene is TRBJ2-3, the V gene TRBV5-6, with a possible D match to TRBD1 (5 bases). Germline-derived CDR1 and CDR2 are SGHDT and YYEEEE. V was clipped by 0 bases and J by 1 base, with 9 bases between them. This CDR3 comprises 15 residues. The chain's CDR3 is CASSLGQHRTDTQYF. CDR3 in DNA: TGTGCCAGCAGCTTGGGACAGCACCGCACAGATACGCAGTATTTT.

The chain employs TRBV23-1 and TRBJ2-7; no clear D gene. TRBV23-1 is given ORF status, its function remaining uncertain. The CDR3 is 15 amino acids. The ends were cut back, 2 bases at V and 0 bases at J, with 11 bases in the middle. The CDR3 loop reads CASSQRTSDSYEQYF. CDR3 sequence (DNA): TGCGCCAGCAGTCAACGTACGTCGGACTCCTACGAGCAGTACTTC.

V and J are TRBV18 and TRBJ2-1; TRBD1 matches 8 bases. This CDR3 contains 14 residues. CDR1 is KGHSH and CDR2 is LQKENI in the germline V gene. With V trimmed by 1 base and J by 10 bases, 6 bases remained unmatched. CDR3 residues: CASSPRDRSPEQFF. The CDR3 bases are TGTGCCAGCTCACCACGGGACAGGTCCCCCGAGCAGTTCTTC.

This clone was detected only a few times. The chain combines TRBV29-1 with TRBJ1-5; the D gene is possibly TRBD1 (6 bases). The V end lost 4 bases, the J end lost 0 bases, and 10 bases lay between the germline ends. Germline CDR1 and CDR2: SQVTM and ANQGSEA. The CDR3 is 14 amino acids. CDR3: CSVVWTDSNQPQHF. The DNA of the CDR3 is TGCAGCGTTGTGTGGACAGATAGCAATCAGCCCCAGCATTTT.

The chain couples TRBV5-1 to TRBJ1-2; D might be TRBD1 (5 bases). Germline CDR1 and CDR2: SGHRS and YFSETQ. The V end was cut by 4 bases, the J end by 6 bases, with 13 bases between. The CDR3 has 13 residues. CDR3 amino acids: CASSADSPNGYTF. CDR3 DNA: TGCGCCAGCAGCGCCGACAGCCCCAATGGCTACACCTTC.

This rearrangement joins TRBV30 to TRBJ1-2; no firm D call. CDR1 and CDR2 from the germline V gene are GTSNPN and SVGIG (reference sequence). Trimming took off 3 bases at V and 1 base at J, with 15 bases between the two ends. The CDR3 totals 15 residues. CDR3 amino acids: CAWSRTATGNYGYTF. CDR3 DNA sequence: TGTGCCTGGAGCCGGACCGCAACTGGTAACTATGGCTACACCTTC. The variable domain in full, completed from reference TRBV30 and TRBJ1-2, reads SQTIHQWPATLVQPVGSPLSLECTVEGTSNPNLYWYRQAAGRGLQLLFYSVGIGQISSEVPQNLSASRPQDRQFILSSKKLLLSDSGFYLCAWSRTATGNYGYTFGSGTRLTVV.

The chain carries TRBV5-1 and TRBJ2-1; the match to TRBD2 covers 8 bases. The CDR3 is made up of 16 amino acids. The germline V gene encodes CDR1 SGHRS and CDR2 YFSETQ. Germline trimming cut 4 bases from V and 4 bases from J; bases unmatched to any gene: 10. CDR3 nucleotides: TGCGCCAGCAGCCCCATCAGCGGGGGATCGTACAATGAGCAGTTCTTC. Its protein product is CASSPISGGSYNEQFF.

The gene calls are TRBV30 and TRBJ2-5; D is perhaps TRBD1 (6 bases). The end of the DNA fits TRBJ2-7 better, so the J call may be wrong. CDR1 is GTSNPN and CDR2 is SVGIG in the germline V gene (reference sequence). This CDR3 contains 12 residues. The CDR3 DNA is TGTGCCTGGAGTAGGACAGCTTACGAGCAGTACTTC. Translating it yields CAWSRTAYEQYF.